Listed here is a single TCR beta chain. TCRdb independently ran MiXCR on the 5' RACE reads; one entry per CDR3 protein. Of about 540,000 distinct CDR3 sequences detected, roughly 21% appear once; the ten largest clones hold around 13%. This CDR3 region has 15 residues. Trimming stripped 4 bases from V and 8 bases from J, with 20 bases between. From germline, CDR1 is SQVTM and CDR2 ANQGSEA. The data are from a study of T-cell memory formation after mild COVID-19. The TCR sequence derives from an adult woman who had mild COVID-19 (a few samples of this study predate the infection). Cell type and time point are not known. Specimen: PBMCs or a T cell subset sorted from them (not recorded which). V is TRBV29-1 and J is TRBJ1-4, with D maybe TRBD1 (6 bases). CDR3 bases: TGCAGCGTTGTCCGATGGGGGGGGCTCGGAGAAAAACTGTTTTTT. This sequence encodes CSVVRWGGLGEKLFF.